This T cell receptor beta chain was sequenced during a study of blood T cell repertoires in COVID-19. Study overall: COVID-19 samples collected from the United States, Italy and Spain covered acute and convalescent phases. Nucleic acid was either cDNA or gDNA, and it came from T cells, B-cell-depleted T cells, or PBMCs.

CDR1 KGHSH and CDR2 LQKENI come from the germline V gene. The CDR3 is made up of 14 amino acids. The V gene lost 5 bases and the J gene lost 3 bases, with 14 bases spanning the gap. Per the study methods: Nucleated cell number was recorded as an estimate derived from reference gene primer amplification. Sequencing was performed with immunoSEQ multiplex PCR; in TCRdb, only in-frame clones are kept and a portion is missing. The V and J calls and clone size are taken from that table; D and trimming were inferred from the DNA. The repertoire holds under 100,000 clones, with 85% to 95% as singletons. The TCR was taken from a woman aged 55-69 years with active COVID-19. The sequenced material came from peripheral blood. The rearrangement joins TRBV18 to TRBJ2-7; the D gene is possibly TRBD2 (5 bases). CDR3 loop: CASSTRRENYEQYF. The CDR3 nucleotides read TGTGCCAGCTCAACCCGCCGGGAAAACTACGAGCAGTACTTC.